This T cell receptor beta chain was identified during a study of blood T cells in healthy people across ages. Findings and limits, study-wide: It was not known whether donors were CMV positive (a possible confounder of expanded clonotype changes). Roughly linear age-related decline in beta diversity appeared, significant by age 40.

Using a J-beta primer mix together with a sample-barcoded 5' primer, a second PCR was run for roughly 7 to 12 cycles. TCRdb reprocessed the 5' RACE reads with MiXCR, giving one entry per CDR3 protein. The data hold fewer than 650,000 distinct CDR3 sequences, with roughly a quarter observed a single time. On this clonotype: Its antigen is still unknown.

After removal of 6 bases from V and 0 bases from J, the junction contained 8 bases not matched to a gene. The CDR3 is 15 amino acids. CDR1 SNHLY and CDR2 FYNNEI come from the germline V gene. The donors, healthy Caucasians from Russia, were aged roughly 6 to 90. The sample was also reused in another study, on T cells of mothers and their children. As that study records: Persistent microchimeric T cell clones were sought, and none were detected.

V gene TRBV2 combines with J gene TRBJ2-7; 7 bases agree with TRBD1. The TCR was taken from a boy aged 2 to 10 in good health. Material: blood. The CDR3, as DNA: TGTGCCAGCAGCTTTAAGACAGGGACCTCCTACGAGCAGTACTTC. It yields the protein CASSFKTGTSYEQYF. Full variable domain (outside the CDR3, taken from reference TRBV2 and TRBJ2-7): EPEVTQTPSHQVTQMGQEVILRCVPISNHLYFYWYRQILGQKVEFLVSFYNNEISEKSEIFDDQFSVERPDGSNFTLKIRSTKLEDSAMYFCASSFKTGTSYEQYFGPGTRLTVT.